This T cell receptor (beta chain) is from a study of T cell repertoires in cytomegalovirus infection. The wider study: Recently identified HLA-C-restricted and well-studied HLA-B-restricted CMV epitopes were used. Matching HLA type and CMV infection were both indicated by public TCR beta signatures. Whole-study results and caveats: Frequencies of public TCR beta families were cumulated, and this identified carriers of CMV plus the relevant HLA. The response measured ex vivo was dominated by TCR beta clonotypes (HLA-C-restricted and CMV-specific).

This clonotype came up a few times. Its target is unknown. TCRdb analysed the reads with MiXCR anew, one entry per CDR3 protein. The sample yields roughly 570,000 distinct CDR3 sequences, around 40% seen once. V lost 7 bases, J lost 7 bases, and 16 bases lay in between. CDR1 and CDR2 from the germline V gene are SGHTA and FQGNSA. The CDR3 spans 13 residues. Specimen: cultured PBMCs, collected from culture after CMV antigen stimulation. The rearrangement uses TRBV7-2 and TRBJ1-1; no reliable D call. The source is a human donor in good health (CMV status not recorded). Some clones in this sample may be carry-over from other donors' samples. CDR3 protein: CASTGTPRGEAFF. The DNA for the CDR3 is TGTGCCAGCACCGGAACTCCGCGGGGTGAAGCTTTCTTT.